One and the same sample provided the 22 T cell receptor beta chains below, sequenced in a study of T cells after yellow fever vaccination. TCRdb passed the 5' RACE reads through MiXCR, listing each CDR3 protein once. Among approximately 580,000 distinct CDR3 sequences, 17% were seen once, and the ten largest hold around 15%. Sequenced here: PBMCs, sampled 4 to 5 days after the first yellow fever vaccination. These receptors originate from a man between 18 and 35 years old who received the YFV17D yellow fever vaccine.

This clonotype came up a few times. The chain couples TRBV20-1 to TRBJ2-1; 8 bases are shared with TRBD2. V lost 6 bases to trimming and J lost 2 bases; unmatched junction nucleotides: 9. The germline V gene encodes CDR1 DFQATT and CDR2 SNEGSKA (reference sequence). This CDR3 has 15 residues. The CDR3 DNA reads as TGCAGTGCCAGCCGCATGGGACTAGCCTACAATGAGCAGTTCTTC. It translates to CSASRMGLAYNEQFF.

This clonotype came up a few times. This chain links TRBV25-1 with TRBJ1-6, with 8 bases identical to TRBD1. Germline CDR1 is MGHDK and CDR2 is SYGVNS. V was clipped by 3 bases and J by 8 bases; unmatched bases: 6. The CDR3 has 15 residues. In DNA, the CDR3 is TGTGCCAGCAGTGAGGACGGACAGGGATATTCACCCCTCCACTTT. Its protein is CASSEDGQGYSPLHF.

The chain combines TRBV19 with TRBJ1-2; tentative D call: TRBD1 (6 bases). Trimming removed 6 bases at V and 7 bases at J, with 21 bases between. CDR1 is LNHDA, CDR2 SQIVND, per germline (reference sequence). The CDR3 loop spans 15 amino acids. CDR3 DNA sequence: TGTGCCAGTAGATCCTCCAGGGGTAGATTGGTTGGCTACACCTTC. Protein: CASRSSRGRLVGYTF.

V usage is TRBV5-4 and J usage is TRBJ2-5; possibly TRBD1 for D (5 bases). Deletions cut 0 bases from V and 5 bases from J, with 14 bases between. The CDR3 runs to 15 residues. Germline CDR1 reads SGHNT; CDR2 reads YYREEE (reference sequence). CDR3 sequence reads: CASSLAYDSGETQYF. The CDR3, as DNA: TGTGCCAGCAGCTTGGCCTACGACAGTGGGGAGACCCAGTACTTC.

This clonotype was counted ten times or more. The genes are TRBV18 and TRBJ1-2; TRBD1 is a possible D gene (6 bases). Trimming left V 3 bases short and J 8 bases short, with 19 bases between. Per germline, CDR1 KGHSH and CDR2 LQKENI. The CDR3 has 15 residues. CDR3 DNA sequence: TGTGCCAGCTCACCGGACAGATCGGGGTACTTGGGCTACACCTTC. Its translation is CASSPDRSGYLGYTF. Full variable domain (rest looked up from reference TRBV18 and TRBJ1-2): NAGVMQNPRHLVRRRGQEARLRCSPMKGHSHVYWYRQLPEEGLKFMVYLQKENIIDESGMPKERFSAEFPKEGPSILRIQQVVRGDSAAYFCASSPDRSGYLGYTFGSGTRLTVV.

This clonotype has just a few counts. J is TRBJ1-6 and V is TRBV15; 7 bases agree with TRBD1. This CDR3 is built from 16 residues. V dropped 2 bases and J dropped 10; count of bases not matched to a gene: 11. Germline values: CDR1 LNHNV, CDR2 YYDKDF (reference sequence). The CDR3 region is CATSRTRTGSGSPLHF. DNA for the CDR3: TGTGCCACCAGCAGAACCCGGACAGGCTCAGGCTCACCCCTCCACTTT.

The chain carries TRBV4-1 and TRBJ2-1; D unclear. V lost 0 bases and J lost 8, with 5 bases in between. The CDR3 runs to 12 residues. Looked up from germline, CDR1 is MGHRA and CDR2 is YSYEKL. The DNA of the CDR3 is TGCGCCAGCAGCCAAGATGGATATGAGCAGTTCTTC. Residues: CASSQDGYEQFF.

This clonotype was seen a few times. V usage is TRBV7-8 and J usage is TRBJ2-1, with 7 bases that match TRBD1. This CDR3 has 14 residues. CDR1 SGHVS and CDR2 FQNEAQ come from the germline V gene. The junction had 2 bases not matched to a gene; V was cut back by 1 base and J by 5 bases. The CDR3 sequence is CASSLGGTDNEQFF. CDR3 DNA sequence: TGTGCCAGCAGCTTAGGGGGGACAGACAATGAGCAGTTCTTC.

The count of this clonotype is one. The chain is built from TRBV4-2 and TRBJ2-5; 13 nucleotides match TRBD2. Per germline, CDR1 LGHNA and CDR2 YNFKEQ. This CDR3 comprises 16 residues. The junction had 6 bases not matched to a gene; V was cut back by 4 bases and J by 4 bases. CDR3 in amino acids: CASSPTLAGGRETQYF. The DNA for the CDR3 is TGTGCCAGCAGCCCCACACTAGCGGGGGGGAGAGAGACCCAGTACTTC.

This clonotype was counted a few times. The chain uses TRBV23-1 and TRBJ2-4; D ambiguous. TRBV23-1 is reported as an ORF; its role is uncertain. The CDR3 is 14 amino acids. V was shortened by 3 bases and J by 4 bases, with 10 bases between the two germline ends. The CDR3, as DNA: TGCGCCAGCAGTCAGCCGCGCCCAAAAAACATTCAGTACTTC. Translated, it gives CASSQPRPKNIQYF.

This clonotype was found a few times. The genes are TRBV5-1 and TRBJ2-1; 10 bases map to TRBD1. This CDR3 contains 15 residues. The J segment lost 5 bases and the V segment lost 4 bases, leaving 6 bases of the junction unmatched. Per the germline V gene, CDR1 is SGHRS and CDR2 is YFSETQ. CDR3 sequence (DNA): TGCGCCAGCAGCCCTGGGACAGGGGAGAACAATGAGCAGTTCTTC. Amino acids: CASSPGTGENNEQFF.

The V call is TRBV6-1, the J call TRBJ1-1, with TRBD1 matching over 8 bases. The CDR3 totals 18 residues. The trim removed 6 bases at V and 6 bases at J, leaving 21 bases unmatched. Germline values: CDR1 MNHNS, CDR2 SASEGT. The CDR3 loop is CASSLDRGVGPGGAEAFF. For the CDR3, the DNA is TGTGCCAGCAGCCTCGACAGGGGAGTAGGACCCGGGGGGGCTGAAGCTTTCTTT.

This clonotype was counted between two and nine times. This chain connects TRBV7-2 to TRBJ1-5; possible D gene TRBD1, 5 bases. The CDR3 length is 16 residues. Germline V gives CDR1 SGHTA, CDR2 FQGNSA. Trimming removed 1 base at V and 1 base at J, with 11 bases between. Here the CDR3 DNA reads TGTGCCAGCAGCTTAGGGCAGGGTACCAGCAATCAGCCCCAGCATTTT. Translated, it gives CASSLGQGTSNQPQHF.

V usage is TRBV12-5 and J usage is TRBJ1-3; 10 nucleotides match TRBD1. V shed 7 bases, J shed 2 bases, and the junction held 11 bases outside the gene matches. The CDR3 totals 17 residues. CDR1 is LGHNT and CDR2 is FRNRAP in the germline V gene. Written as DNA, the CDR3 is TGTGCTAGTGCCCTCCATTTCGGGACAGGGGCTGGAAACACCATATATTTT. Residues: CASALHFGTGAGNTIYF.

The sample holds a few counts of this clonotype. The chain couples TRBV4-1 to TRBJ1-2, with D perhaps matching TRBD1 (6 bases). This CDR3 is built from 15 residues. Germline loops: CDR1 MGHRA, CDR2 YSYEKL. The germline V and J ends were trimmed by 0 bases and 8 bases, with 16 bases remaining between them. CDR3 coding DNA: TGCGCCAGCAGCCAAGATCTTGCGGACAGTTTGGGCTACACCTTC. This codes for CASSQDLADSLGYTF.

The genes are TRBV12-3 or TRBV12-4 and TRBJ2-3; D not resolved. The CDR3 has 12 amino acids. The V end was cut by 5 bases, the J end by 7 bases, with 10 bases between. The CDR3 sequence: CASSVSPNTQYF. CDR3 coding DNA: TGTGCCAGCAGTGTTTCACCAAATACGCAGTATTTT.

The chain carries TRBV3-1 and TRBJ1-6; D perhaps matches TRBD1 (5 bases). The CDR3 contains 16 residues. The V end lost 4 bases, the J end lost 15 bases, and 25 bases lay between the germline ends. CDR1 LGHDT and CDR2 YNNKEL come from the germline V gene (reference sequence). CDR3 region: CASSPRPGREVVLLHF. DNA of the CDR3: TGTGCCAGCAGCCCGCGTCCGGGACGGGAGGTAGTGCTCCTCCACTTT.

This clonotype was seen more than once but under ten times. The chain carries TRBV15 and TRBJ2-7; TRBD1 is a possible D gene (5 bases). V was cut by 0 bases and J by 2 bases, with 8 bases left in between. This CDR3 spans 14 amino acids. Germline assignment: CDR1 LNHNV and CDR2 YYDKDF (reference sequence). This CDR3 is CATSRDLDTYEQYF. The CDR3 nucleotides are TGTGCCACCAGCAGAGACCTGGACACCTACGAGCAGTACTTC.

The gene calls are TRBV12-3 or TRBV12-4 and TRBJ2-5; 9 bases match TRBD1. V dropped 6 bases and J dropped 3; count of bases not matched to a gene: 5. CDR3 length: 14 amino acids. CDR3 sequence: CASSNRDREETQYF. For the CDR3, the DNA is TGTGCCAGCAGCAACCGGGACAGGGAAGAGACCCAGTACTTC.

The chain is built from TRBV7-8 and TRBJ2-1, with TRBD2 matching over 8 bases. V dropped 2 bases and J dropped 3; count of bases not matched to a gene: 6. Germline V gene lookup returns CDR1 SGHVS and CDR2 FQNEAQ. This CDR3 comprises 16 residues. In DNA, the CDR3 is TGTGCCAGCAGCTTATCTCGGCTAGCGGGCTACAATGAGCAGTTCTTC. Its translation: CASSLSRLAGYNEQFF.

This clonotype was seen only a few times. CDR3 residues: CASSPRTENTEAFF. The CDR3 DNA reads as TGCGCCAGCAGCCCTCGGACAGAGAACACTGAAGCTTTCTTT. The chain joins TRBV4-1 to TRBJ1-1; D perhaps matches TRBD1 (6 bases). The CDR3 runs to 14 residues. Trimming shortened V by 4 bases and J by 1 base, and 10 bases separated the two germline ends. CDR1 and CDR2 (germline): MGHRA, YSYEKL.

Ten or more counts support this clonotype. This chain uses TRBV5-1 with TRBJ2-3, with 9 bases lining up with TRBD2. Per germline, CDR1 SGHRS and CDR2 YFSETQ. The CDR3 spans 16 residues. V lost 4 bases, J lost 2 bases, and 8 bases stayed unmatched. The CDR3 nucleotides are TGCGCCAGCAGCCCCGGGCTAGCGGGGTCCACAGATACGCAGTATTTT. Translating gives CASSPGLAGSTDTQYF.